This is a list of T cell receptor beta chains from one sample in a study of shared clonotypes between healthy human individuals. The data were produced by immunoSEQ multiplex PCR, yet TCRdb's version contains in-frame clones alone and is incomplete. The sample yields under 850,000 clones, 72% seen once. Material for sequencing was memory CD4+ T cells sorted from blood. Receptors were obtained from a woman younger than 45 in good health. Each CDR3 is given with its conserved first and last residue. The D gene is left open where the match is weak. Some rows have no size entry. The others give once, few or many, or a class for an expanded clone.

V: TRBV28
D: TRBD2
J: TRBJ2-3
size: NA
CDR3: CASSGTSGTGDTQYF
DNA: TGTGCCAGCAGTGGGACTAGCGGGACGGGAGATACGCAGTATTTT

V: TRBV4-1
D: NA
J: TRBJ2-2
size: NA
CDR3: CASSQDTLDTGELFF
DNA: TGCGCCAGCAGCCAAGACACCTTGGACACCGGGGAGCTGTTTTTT

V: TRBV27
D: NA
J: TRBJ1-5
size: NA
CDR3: CASRPLFRGPSNQPQHF
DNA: TGTGCCAGCAGACCACTATTCCGGGGGCCCAGCAATCAGCCCCAGCATTTT

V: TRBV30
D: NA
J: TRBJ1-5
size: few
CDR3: CAWSRAGGQPQHF
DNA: TGTGCCTGGAGTAGAGCGGGGGGTCAGCCCCAGCATTTT

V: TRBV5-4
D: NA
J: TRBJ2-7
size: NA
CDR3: CASSLGPAVDYEQYF
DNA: TGTGCCAGCAGCTTGGGCCCCGCCGTAGACTACGAGCAGTACTTC

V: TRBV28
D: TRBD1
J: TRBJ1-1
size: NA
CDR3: CASSPETGVAFF
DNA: TGTGCCAGCAGTCCAGAAACAGGGGTCGCTTTCTTT

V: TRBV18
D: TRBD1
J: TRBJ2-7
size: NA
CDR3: CASSPPSGTGDYEQYF
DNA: TGTGCCAGCTCACCACCGTCTGGGACAGGGGACTACGAGCAGTACTTC

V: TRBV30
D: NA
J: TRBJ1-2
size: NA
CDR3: CAWNGENYGYTF
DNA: TGTGCCTGGAACGGGGAAAACTATGGCTACACCTTC

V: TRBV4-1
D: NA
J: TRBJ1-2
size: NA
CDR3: CASSQERAGFQGYTF
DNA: TGCGCCAGCAGCCAAGAAAGGGCAGGGTTTCAAGGCTACACCTTC

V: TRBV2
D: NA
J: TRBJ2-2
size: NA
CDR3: CASSDWRPNTGELFF
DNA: TGTGCCAGCAGTGATTGGAGACCGAACACCGGGGAGCTGTTTTTT

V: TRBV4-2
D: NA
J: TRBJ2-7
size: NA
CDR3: CASSLTQNTYEQYF
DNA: TGTGCCAGCAGCTTGACACAAAATACCTACGAGCAGTACTTC

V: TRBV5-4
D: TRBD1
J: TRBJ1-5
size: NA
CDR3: CATKTGGGGNQPQHF
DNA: TGTGCCACCAAGACAGGGGGCGGCGGCAATCAGCCCCAGCATTTT

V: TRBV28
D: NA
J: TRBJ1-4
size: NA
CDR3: CASRPDLQGRLLFF
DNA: TGTGCCAGCAGACCGGACCTCCAGGGTAGGCTACTGTTTTTT

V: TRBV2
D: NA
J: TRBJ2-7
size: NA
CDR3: CASRGYGPTYYEQYF
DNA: TGTGCCAGCAGGGGGTACGGGCCCACGTATTACGAGCAGTACTTC